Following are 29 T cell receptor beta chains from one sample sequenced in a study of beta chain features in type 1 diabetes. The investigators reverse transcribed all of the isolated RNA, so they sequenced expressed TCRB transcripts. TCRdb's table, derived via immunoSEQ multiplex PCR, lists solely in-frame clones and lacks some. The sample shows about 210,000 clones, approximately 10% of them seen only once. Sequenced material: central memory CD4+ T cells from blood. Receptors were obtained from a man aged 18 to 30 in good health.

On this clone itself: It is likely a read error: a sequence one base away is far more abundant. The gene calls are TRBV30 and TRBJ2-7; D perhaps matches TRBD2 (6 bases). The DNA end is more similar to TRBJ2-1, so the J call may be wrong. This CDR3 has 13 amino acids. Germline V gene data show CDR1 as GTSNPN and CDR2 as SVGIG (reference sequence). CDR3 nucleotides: TGTGCCTGGAGTCCTAAGACTAGAATCGAGCAGTTCTTC. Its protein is CAWSPKTRIEQFF.

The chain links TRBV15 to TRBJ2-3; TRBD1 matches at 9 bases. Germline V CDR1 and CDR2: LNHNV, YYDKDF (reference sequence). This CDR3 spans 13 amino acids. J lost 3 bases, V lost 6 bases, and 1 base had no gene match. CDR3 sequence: CATRGQGTDTQYF. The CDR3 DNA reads TGTGCCACCAGAGGACAGGGGACAGATACGCAGTATTTT.

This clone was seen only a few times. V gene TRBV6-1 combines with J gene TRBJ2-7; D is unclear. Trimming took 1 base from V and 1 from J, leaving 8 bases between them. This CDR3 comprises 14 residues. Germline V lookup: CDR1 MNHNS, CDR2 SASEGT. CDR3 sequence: CASSEVGLSYEQYF. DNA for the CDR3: TGTGCCAGCAGTGAAGTGGGCCTATCCTACGAGCAGTACTTC.

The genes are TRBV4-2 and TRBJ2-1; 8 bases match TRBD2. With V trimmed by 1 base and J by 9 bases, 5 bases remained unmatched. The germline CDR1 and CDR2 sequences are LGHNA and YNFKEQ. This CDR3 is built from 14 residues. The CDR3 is CASSQAWTSPEQFF. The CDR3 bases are TGTGCCAGCAGCCAAGCGTGGACTAGCCCTGAGCAGTTCTTC.

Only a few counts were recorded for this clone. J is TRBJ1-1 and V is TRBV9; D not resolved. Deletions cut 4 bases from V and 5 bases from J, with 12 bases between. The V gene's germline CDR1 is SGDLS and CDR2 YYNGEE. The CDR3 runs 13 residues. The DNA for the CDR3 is TGTGCCAGCAGCCCGAGGGCTGGGACTGAAGCTTTCTTT. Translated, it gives CASSPRAGTEAFF.

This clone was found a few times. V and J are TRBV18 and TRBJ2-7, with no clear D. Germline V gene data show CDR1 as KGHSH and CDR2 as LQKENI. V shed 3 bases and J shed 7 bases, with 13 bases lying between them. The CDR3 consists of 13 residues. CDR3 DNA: TGTGCCAGCTCACCGAACGCGTATGGGGAGCAGTACTTC. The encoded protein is CASSPNAYGEQYF.

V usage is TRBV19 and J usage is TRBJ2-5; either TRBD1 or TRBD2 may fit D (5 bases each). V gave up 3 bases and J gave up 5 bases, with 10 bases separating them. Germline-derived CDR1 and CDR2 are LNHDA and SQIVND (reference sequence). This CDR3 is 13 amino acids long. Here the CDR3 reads CASSIGARETQYF. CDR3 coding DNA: TGTGCCAGTAGTATCGGGGCCCGGGAGACCCAGTACTTC.

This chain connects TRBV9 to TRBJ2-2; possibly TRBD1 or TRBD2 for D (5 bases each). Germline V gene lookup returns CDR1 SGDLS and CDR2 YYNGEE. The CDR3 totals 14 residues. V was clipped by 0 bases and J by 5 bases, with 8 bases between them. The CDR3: CASSVGGATGELFF. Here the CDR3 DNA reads TGTGCCAGCAGCGTAGGAGGGGCGACCGGGGAGCTGTTTTTT.

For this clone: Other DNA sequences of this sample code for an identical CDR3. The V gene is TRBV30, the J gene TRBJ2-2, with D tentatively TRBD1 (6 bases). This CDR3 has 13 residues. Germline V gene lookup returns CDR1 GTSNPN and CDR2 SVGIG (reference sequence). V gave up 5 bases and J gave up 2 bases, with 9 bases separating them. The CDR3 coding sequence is TGTGCCTGGCGGACAGAAAACACCGGGGAGCTGTTTTTT. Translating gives CAWRTENTGELFF.

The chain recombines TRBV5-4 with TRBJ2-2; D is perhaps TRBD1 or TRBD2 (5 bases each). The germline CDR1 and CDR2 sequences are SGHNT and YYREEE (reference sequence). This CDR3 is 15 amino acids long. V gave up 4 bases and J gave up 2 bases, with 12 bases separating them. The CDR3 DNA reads TGTGCCAGCAGCCCCGGGACCGATAACACCGGGGAGCTGTTTTTT. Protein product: CASSPGTDNTGELFF.

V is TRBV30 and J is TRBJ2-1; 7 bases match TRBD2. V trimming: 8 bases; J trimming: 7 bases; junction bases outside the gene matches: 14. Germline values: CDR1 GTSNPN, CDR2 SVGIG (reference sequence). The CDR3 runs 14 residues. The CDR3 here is CAENAGALTNEQFF. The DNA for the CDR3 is TGTGCCGAAAATGCGGGAGCGCTCACGAATGAGCAGTTCTTC.

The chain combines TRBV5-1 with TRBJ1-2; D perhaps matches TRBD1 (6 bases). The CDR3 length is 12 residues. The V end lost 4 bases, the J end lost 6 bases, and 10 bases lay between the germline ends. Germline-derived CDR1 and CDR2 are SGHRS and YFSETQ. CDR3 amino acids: CASSNDRHGYTF. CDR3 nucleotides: TGCGCCAGCAGCAACGACAGGCATGGCTACACCTTC.

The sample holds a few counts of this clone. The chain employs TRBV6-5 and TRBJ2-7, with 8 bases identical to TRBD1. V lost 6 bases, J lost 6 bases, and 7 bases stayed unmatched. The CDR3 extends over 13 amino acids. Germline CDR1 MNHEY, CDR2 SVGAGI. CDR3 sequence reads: CASRNRQGSEQYF. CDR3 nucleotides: TGTGCCAGCAGAAACAGACAGGGGAGCGAGCAGTACTTC.

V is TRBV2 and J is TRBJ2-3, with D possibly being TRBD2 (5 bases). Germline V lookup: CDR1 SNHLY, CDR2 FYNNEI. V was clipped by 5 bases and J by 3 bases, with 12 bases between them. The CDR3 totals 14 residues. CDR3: CASSPARGTDTQYF. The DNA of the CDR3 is TGTGCCAGCAGTCCTGCCCGGGGTACAGATACGCAGTATTTT.

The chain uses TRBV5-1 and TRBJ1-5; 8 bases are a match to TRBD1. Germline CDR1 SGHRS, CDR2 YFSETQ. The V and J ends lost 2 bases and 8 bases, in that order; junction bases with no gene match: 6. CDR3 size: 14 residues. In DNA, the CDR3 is TGCGCCAGCAGCTTAGGACAGGGCCGGGAGCCCCAGCATTTT. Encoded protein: CASSLGQGREPQHF.

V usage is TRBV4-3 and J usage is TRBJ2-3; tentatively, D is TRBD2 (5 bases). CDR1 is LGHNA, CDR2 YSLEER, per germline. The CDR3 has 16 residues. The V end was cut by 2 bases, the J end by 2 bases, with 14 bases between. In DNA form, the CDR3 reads TGCGCCAGCAGCCAATTGGCGGGTCAATTCACAGATACGCAGTATTTT. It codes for CASSQLAGQFTDTQYF.

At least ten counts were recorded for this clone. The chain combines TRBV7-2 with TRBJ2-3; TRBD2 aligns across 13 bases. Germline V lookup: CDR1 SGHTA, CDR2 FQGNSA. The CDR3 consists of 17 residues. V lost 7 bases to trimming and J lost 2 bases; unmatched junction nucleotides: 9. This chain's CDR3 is CASTQFGLAGATDTQYF. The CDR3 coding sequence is TGTGCCAGCACCCAATTCGGACTAGCGGGAGCCACAGATACGCAGTATTTT.

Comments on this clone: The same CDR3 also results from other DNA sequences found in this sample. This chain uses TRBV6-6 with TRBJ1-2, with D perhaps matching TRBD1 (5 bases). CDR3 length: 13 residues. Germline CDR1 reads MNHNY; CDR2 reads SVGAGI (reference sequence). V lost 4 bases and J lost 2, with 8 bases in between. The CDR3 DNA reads TGTGCCAGCAGTTTTGGGGGAAACTATGGCTACACCTTC. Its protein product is CASSFGGNYGYTF.

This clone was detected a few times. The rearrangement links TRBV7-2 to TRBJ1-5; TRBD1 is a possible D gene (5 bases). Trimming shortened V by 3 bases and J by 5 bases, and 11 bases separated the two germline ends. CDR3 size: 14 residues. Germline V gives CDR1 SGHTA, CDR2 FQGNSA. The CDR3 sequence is CASSFDQGYQPQHF. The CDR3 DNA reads TGTGCCAGCAGCTTCGACCAGGGCTATCAGCCCCAGCATTTT.

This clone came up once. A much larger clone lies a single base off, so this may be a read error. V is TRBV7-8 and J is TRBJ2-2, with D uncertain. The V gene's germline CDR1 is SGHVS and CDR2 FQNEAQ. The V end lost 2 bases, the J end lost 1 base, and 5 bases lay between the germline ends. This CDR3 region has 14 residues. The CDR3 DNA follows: TGTGCCAGCAGCTTAAACTGGAACACCGGGGAGCTGTTTTTT. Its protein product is CASSLNWNTGELFF.

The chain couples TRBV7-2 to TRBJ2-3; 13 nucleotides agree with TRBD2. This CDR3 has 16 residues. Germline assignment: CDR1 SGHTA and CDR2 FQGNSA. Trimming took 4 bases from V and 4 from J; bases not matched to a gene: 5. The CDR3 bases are TGTGCCAGCAGCTGGACTAGCGGGAGTCTTTCAGATACGCAGTATTTT. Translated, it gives CASSWTSGSLSDTQYF.

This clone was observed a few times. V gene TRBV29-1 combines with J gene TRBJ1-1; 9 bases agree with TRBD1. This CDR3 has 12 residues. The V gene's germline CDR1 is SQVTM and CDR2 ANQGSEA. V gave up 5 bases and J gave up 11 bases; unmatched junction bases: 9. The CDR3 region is CSVLGWDRVAFF. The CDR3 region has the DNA TGCAGCGTTCTAGGGTGGGACAGGGTGGCTTTCTTT.

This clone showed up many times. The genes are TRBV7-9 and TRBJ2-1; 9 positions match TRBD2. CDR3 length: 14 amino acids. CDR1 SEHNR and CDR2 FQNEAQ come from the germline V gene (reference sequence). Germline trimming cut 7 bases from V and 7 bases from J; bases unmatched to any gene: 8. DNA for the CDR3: TGTGCCAGCACCCCGGGACTAGCTTGGAATGAGCAGTTCTTC. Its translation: CASTPGLAWNEQFF.

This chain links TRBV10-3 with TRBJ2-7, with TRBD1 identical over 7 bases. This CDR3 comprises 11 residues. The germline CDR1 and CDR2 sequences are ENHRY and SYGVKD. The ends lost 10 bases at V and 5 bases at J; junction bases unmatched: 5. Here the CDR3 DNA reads TGTGCCACAAGACAGGGCGACGAGCAGTACTTC. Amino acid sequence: CATRQGDEQYF.

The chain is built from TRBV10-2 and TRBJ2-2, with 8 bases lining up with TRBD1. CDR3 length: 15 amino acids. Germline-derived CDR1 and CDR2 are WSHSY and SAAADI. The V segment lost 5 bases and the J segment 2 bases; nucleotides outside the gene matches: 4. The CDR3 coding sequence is TGCGCCAGCAGTTTCCAGGGGGCTAACACCGGGGAGCTGTTTTTT. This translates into CASSFQGANTGELFF.

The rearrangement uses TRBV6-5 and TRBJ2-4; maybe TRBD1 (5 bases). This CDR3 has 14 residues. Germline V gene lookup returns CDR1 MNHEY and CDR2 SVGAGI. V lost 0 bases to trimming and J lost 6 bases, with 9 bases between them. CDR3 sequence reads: CASSYSRVGNIQYF. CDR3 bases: TGTGCCAGCAGTTACTCCAGGGTGGGAAACATTCAGTACTTC.

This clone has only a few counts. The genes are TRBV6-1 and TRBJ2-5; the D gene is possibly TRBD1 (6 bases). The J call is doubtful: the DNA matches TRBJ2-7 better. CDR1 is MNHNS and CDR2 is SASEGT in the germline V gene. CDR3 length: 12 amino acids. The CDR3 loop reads CASTGDSYEQYF. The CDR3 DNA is TGTGCCAGCACAGGGGACTCCTACGAGCAGTACTTC.

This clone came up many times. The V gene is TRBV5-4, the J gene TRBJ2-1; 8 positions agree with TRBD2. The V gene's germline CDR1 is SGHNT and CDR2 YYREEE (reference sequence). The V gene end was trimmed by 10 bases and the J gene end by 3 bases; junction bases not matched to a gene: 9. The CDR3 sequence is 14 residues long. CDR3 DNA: TGTGCCTCCCGGAAAACTAGCGGCTACAATGAGCAGTTCTTC. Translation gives CASRKTSGYNEQFF.

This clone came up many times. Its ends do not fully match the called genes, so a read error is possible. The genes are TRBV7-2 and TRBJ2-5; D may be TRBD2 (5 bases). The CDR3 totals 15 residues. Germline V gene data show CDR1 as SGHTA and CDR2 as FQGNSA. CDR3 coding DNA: TGTGCCAGCAGCCTAGCAGCGTTGAGACAAGAGACCCAGTACTTC. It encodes CASSLAALRQETQYF.